This T cell receptor (beta chain) originates from a study of blood T cell repertoires in COVID-19 (TCRdb year 2020). Regarding the complete study: Collaborator samples came from the United States, Italy and Spain and covered acute and convalescent phases of COVID-19. A freely available public database, intended as a resource for researchers studying the immune response to SARS-CoV-2, is where the repertoires were released. The prospective study material was composed of cDNA or gDNA derived from T cells, B-cell-depleted T cells, or PBMCs. Samples came from the ongoing ImmuneRACE study (first 160 participants) plus 1,254 subjects from 6 global collaborators. Where HLA class I and class II types were available, the types were taken from metadata supplied by the sample provider, not from assay-based typing. A de-identified subject ID, COVID-19 status, age in years and sex were almost always included in the sample metadata. Subjects who had been exposed to COVID-19, were actively infected with it, or had recovered from it provided the deeply sampled blood TCRbeta repertoires that made up the dataset. Broader findings and caveats from the paper: How much clinical and demographic metadata was included differed by source and by participant, and the metadata was provided uncurated.

Another Seattle source contributed samples from volunteer blood donors who had recovered from COVID-19. The collaborating institutions used their own protocols to collect whole blood in K2EDTA tubes. Collaborator samples were shipped for TCRbeta analysis as frozen whole blood, isolated PBMCs, or DNA extracted from either sample type. TCRbeta CDR3 regions were amplified from genomic DNA by means of the immunoSEQ Assay, a bias-controlled multiplex PCR. As for how the authors treated the data: The number of nucleated cells in each sample was estimated by amplification of reference gene primers within the assay. To quantify the absolute abundance of each unique TCRbeta CDR3 rearrangement, sequence reads were collapsed and filtered. For each sample, productive Simpson clonality was calculated as the square root of Simpson's diversity index over productive rearrangements. This is the immuneACCESS table as TCRdb keeps it, with only in-frame sequences that have V and J called. A part of the clones is gone; compared with another copy, unresolved V genes explain less than half, and the rest is unexplained. That table is the source of V, J and clone size, and D and trimming were worked out from the DNA. This sample has approximately 240,000 clones in its table, and roughly 81% of those were observed once. In total, the top ten clones hold roughly 2.8% of the sample.

In regard to this clone: The specificity of this receptor is unknown. The input lacks base qualities; no much larger clone sits a single base away.

Looking up the germline V gene yields CDR1 SGHAT and CDR2 FQNNGV. Cut back by 5 bases and 4 bases, the V and J ends lie 14 bases apart. Taken from cysteine to phenylalanine, the CDR3 has 14 residues. Only the CDR3 DNA is retained, 42 bases long and in frame from the first base. Sequencing used peripheral blood. The V and J segments used are TRBV11-2 and TRBJ1-1; D gene: possibly TRBD1, on 6 matching bases. The TCR comes from a man aged 50-59 years who had recovered from COVID-19. The CDR3 loop reads CASSQGSGFTEAFF. The DNA sequence is as follows: TGTGCCAGCAGCCAGGGGTCCGGGTTCACTGAAGCTTTCTTT.